The sample holds a few counts of the clone carrying this TCR beta chain. The data are from a study of early T cells in non-severe SARS-CoV-2 infection. Germline CDR1 is SGHTA and CDR2 is FQGNSA. Unmatched junction bases numbered 17, after V lost 0 bases and J lost 8 bases. The CDR3 extends over 18 amino acids. In TCRdb, the 5' RACE reads were re-called with MiXCR into one record per CDR3 protein. The sample consists of nearly 90,000 distinct CDR3 sequences, approximately 15% of them appearing once. The origin of this receptor is an adult who was a healthcare worker with PCR-confirmed SARS-CoV-2 infection or an uninfected control (not recorded which). The sample was whole blood. The chain uses TRBV7-2 and TRBJ1-1, with 8 bases fitting TRBD1. The CDR3 region is CASSLAVGRGRPLGEAFF. In DNA form, the CDR3 reads TGTGCCAGCAGCTTAGCCGTGGGCAGGGGGCGACCGCTCGGGGAAGCTTTCTTT.